These 25 T cell receptor beta chains were sequenced from one sample in a study of cytomegalovirus exposure and HLA in healthy donors. The PCR made use of 60 Vbeta and 13 Jbeta primers. The protocol was immunoSEQ multiplex PCR, while the TCRdb copy is restricted to in-frame clones and leaves out a portion. The table counts fewer than 100,000 clones; approximately 0.63% lies in the top ten. Sequencing used PBMCs. These receptors were taken from a man aged 50-59 years in good health and CMV-seronegative.

The chain carries TRBV5-5 and TRBJ2-5; D might be TRBD1 (6 bases). V lost 0 bases to trimming and J lost 5 bases, with 14 bases between them. CDR3 size: 15 residues. CDR1 and CDR2 (germline): SGHKS, YYEKEE (reference sequence). As DNA, the CDR3 is TGTGCCAGCAGCTTGGTCTTGGGGGCGGTTGAGACCCAGTACTTC. Amino acids: CASSLVLGAVETQYF.

The V gene is TRBV15, the J gene TRBJ2-5, with D possibly being TRBD2 (5 bases). The germline V gene has CDR1 LNHNV and CDR2 YYDKDF (reference sequence). The CDR3 runs 17 residues. The V end lost 1 base, the J end lost 0 bases, and 15 bases lay between the germline ends. In DNA form, the CDR3 reads TGTGCCACCAGCAGAGTAAGGACTTGGGCTTACCAAGAGACCCAGTACTTC. Translated: CATSRVRTWAYQETQYF. Full variable domain (rest looked up from reference TRBV15 and TRBJ2-5): DAMVIQNPRYQVTQFGKPVTLSCSQTLNHNVMYWYQQKSSQAPKLLFHYYDKDFNNEADTPDNFQSRRPNTSFCFLDIRSPGLGDTAMYLCATSRVRTWAYQETQYFGPGTRLLVL.

This sequence joins TRBV2 and TRBJ1-5; D possibly corresponds to TRBD1 (6 bases). The CDR3 consists of 14 residues. V was shortened by 5 bases and J by 7 bases, with 15 bases between the two germline ends. Germline assignment: CDR1 SNHLY and CDR2 FYNNEI. The CDR3 DNA follows: TGTGCCAGCAGTTTCGGGACACGGCGGCAGCCCCAGCATTTT. Protein sequence: CASSFGTRRQPQHF.

The chain combines TRBV5-1 with TRBJ2-5; 8 bases match TRBD1. The DNA end is more similar to TRBJ2-7, so the J call may be wrong. CDR1 SGHRS and CDR2 YFSETQ come from the germline V gene. The CDR3 loop spans 14 amino acids. As DNA, the CDR3 is TGCGCCAGCAGCAAACCAGGACAGGGCTACGAGCAGTACTTC. This sequence encodes CASSKPGQGYEQYF.

The rearrangement uses TRBV28 and TRBJ2-5; D possibly corresponds to TRBD2 (6 bases). This CDR3 is 13 amino acids long. V lost 2 bases to trimming and J lost 5 bases, with 9 bases between them. CDR1 and CDR2 from the germline V gene are MDHEN and SYDVKM. The CDR3 loop is CASSLGGMETQYF. In DNA form, the CDR3 reads TGTGCCAGCAGTTTAGGAGGGATGGAGACCCAGTACTTC.

The chain combines TRBV7-9 with TRBJ2-2; D not certain. Trimming left V 2 bases short and J 2 bases short, with 12 bases between. Germline V gives CDR1 SEHNR, CDR2 FQNEAQ (reference sequence). This CDR3 region has 16 residues. DNA of the CDR3: TGTGCCAGCAGCTTAAGCCCTCCCATTAACACCGGGGAGCTGTTTTTT. It translates to CASSLSPPINTGELFF. The variable domain in full, completed from reference TRBV7-9 and TRBJ2-2, reads DTGVSQNPRHKITKRGQNVTFRCDPISEHNRLYWYRQTLGQGPEFLTYFQNEAQLEKSRLLSDRFSAERPKGSFSTLEIQRTEQGDSAMYLCASSLSPPINTGELFFGEGSRLTVL.

V is TRBV18 and J is TRBJ1-5, with D uncertain. Trimming removed 6 bases from V and 2 bases from J, with 11 bases in between. In germline, CDR1 is KGHSH, CDR2 LQKENI. CDR3 length: 14 residues. The CDR3, as DNA: TGTGCCAGCTCGCAGATGGTGGGCAATCAGCCCCAGCATTTT. Protein: CASSQMVGNQPQHF.

The V gene is TRBV2, the J gene TRBJ2-1; D is undetermined. This CDR3 spans 11 amino acids. Germline CDR1 SNHLY, CDR2 FYNNEI. The V gene lost 4 bases and the J gene lost 10 bases, with 8 bases spanning the gap. CDR3 protein: CASSGFLEQFF. The DNA for the CDR3 is TGTGCCAGCAGTGGCTTTCTAGAGCAGTTCTTC.

A word on this clone: Other DNA sequences in this specimen translate into the identical CDR3. The V gene is TRBV6-5, the J gene TRBJ2-7; 8 bases agree with TRBD1. Germline V lookup: CDR1 MNHEY, CDR2 SVGAGI. The CDR3 spans 15 residues. After removal of 0 bases from V and 2 bases from J, the junction contained 3 bases not matched to a gene. The DNA of the CDR3 is TGTGCCAGCAGTTACTCCGGACAGGGTGCCTACGAGCAGTACTTC. As protein: CASSYSGQGAYEQYF.

The chain is built from TRBV29-1 and TRBJ2-1, with 7 bases aligning to TRBD1. From germline, CDR1 is SQVTM and CDR2 ANQGSEA. The V segment lost 3 bases and the J segment 5 bases; nucleotides outside the gene matches: 16. This CDR3 is built from 17 residues. CDR3 coding DNA: TGCAGCGTTGATATCGCTTTTTGGGACAGATCCGACAATGAGCAGTTCTTC. Translating it yields CSVDIAFWDRSDNEQFF.

The chain couples TRBV5-1 to TRBJ2-7, with 11 bases lining up with TRBD1. The CDR3 extends over 15 amino acids. Per the germline V gene, CDR1 is SGHRS and CDR2 is YFSETQ. J gave up 2 bases and V 4 bases, and 5 bases lay outside the gene matches. CDR3 DNA: TGCGCCAGCAGCCCGGGACAGGGGGGAGCCTACGAGCAGTACTTC. It translates to CASSPGQGGAYEQYF.

The rearrangement joins TRBV4-1 to TRBJ2-7, with D possibly being TRBD2 (7 bases). This CDR3 is 14 amino acids long. V was clipped by 3 bases and J by 2 bases, with 11 bases between them. Germline V lookup: CDR1 MGHRA, CDR2 YSYEKL. The CDR3 nucleotides are TGCGCCAGCAGCCAGGCGGGGGCCGCCTACGAGCAGTACTTC. Its translation: CASSQAGAAYEQYF.

V is TRBV5-1 and J is TRBJ1-1; D is unclear. V shed 1 base and J shed 4 bases, with 17 bases lying between them. The germline V gene has CDR1 SGHRS and CDR2 YFSETQ. The length of the CDR3 is 16 residues. The CDR3 sequence is CASSLSASGKATEAFF. The CDR3 nucleotides read TGCGCCAGCAGCTTGTCGGCCTCCGGGAAAGCCACTGAAGCTTTCTTT. The whole variable domain, remainder taken from reference TRBV5-1 and TRBJ1-1, is KAGVTQTPRYLIKTRGQQVTLSCSPISGHRSVSWYQQTPGQGLQFLFEYFSETQRNKGNFPGRFSGRQFSNSRSEMNVSTLELGDSALYLCASSLSASGKATEAFFGQGTRLTVV.

V usage is TRBV7-9 and J usage is TRBJ1-1; a weak D match, TRBD1 (6 bases). The length of the CDR3 is 15 residues. CDR1 SEHNR and CDR2 FQNEAQ come from the germline V gene (reference sequence). V shed 5 bases and J shed 7 bases, with 20 bases lying between them. The CDR3 nucleotides are TGTGCCAGCAGCGCCGACAGGTTCGGGTGGAATGAAGCTTTCTTT. This translates into CASSADRFGWNEAFF.

The chain employs TRBV10-3 and TRBJ2-3; 11 nucleotides agree with TRBD2. The CDR3 length is 14 residues. The germline CDR1 and CDR2 sequences are ENHRY and SYGVKD. The trim removed 11 bases at V and 0 bases at J, leaving 4 bases unmatched. The CDR3 region is CAARLAGSTDTQYF. In nucleotides, the CDR3 is TGTGCCGCCCGACTAGCGGGGAGCACAGATACGCAGTATTTT.

The chain employs TRBV5-1 and TRBJ2-3; no reliable D call. CDR1 SGHRS and CDR2 YFSETQ come from the germline V gene. CDR3 length equals 16 residues. The V and J ends lost 0 bases and 2 bases respectively, with 13 bases between them. DNA for the CDR3: TGCGCCAGCAGCTTGGGTCATACAATGAACACAGATACGCAGTATTTT. Translation: CASSLGHTMNTDTQYF.

J is TRBJ2-1 and V is TRBV9; D gene uncertain. The germline CDR1 and CDR2 sequences are SGDLS and YYNGEE. Trimming took 0 bases from V and 6 from J, leaving 10 bases between them. The CDR3 length is 14 residues. This CDR3 reads CASSVGLESNEQFF. CDR3 nucleotide sequence: TGTGCCAGCAGCGTAGGTCTAGAGAGCAATGAGCAGTTCTTC.

The V gene is TRBV5-1, the J gene TRBJ2-5, with a possible D match to TRBD1 (6 bases). This CDR3 comprises 14 residues. The V and J ends lost 3 bases and 1 base respectively, with 10 bases between them. Germline V CDR1 and CDR2: SGHRS, YFSETQ. CDR3 sequence reads: CASSSGQIQETQYF. The CDR3 nucleotides are TGCGCCAGCAGCTCAGGACAGATCCAAGAGACCCAGTACTTC. Supplemented by reference TRBV5-1 and TRBJ2-5, the full variable domain reads KAGVTQTPRYLIKTRGQQVTLSCSPISGHRSVSWYQQTPGQGLQFLFEYFSETQRNKGNFPGRFSGRQFSNSRSEMNVSTLELGDSALYLCASSSGQIQETQYFGPGTRLLVL.

The chain carries TRBV9 and TRBJ2-7; D is possibly TRBD2 (7 bases). V was pared by 4 bases and J by 0 bases, with 17 bases between. CDR3 size: 16 residues. CDR1 is SGDLS and CDR2 is YYNGEE in the germline V gene. The CDR3 sequence: CASSPRGGGLSYEQYF. For the CDR3, the DNA is TGTGCCAGCAGCCCCCGAGGGGGGGGGCTCTCCTACGAGCAGTACTTC.

The chain has TRBV19 and TRBJ1-2, with a tentative D call TRBD1 (6 bases). This CDR3 contains 14 residues. Trimming left V 6 bases short and J 2 bases short, with 13 bases between. CDR1 LNHDA and CDR2 SQIVND come from the germline V gene (reference sequence). As DNA, the CDR3 is TGTGCCAGTAGGGTGCAGGGGCTAAACTATGGCTACACCTTC. The encoded protein is CASRVQGLNYGYTF. The complete variable domain, with remaining parts taken from reference TRBV19 and TRBJ1-2, reads DGGITQSPKYLFRKEGQNVTLSCEQNLNHDAMYWYRQDPGQGLRLIYYSQIVNDFQKGDIAEGYSVSREKKESFPLTVTSAQKNPTAFYLCASRVQGLNYGYTFGSGTRLTVV.

The chain uses TRBV7-9 and TRBJ1-3; D possibly corresponds to TRBD1 (6 bases). The CDR3 covers 16 residues. The V end was cut by 0 bases, the J end by 1 base, with 10 bases between. Germline CDR1 and CDR2: SEHNR and FQNEAQ (reference sequence). The CDR3 is CASSLAGGTSGNTIYF. CDR3 nucleotides: TGTGCCAGCAGCTTAGCGGGGGGGACATCTGGAAACACCATATATTTT.

This sequence joins TRBV19 and TRBJ1-6; D call uncertain. Germline lookup yields CDR1 LNHDA and CDR2 SQIVND (reference sequence). This CDR3 region has 14 residues. V lost 2 bases and J 8 bases, leaving 10 bases between the germline ends. CDR3 protein: CASSISGEYSPLHF. The CDR3 region has the DNA TGTGCCAGTAGTATATCCGGGGAGTATTCACCCCTCCACTTT.

The chain carries TRBV5-6 and TRBJ2-5; TRBD2 aligns across 11 bases. J gave up 0 bases and V 1 base, and 5 bases lay outside the gene matches. Germline-derived CDR1 and CDR2 are SGHDT and YYEEEE. CDR3 length equals 17 residues. CDR3 sequence reads: CASSLSLAGVNQETQYF. The CDR3 nucleotides read TGTGCCAGCAGCTTGTCACTAGCGGGGGTAAACCAAGAGACCCAGTACTTC.

CDR3 protein: CASRRGHSGNTIYF. CDR3 nucleotide sequence: TGTGCCAGCAGGAGGGGACATTCTGGAAACACCATATATTTT. This chain joins TRBV6-1 and TRBJ1-3; D is possibly TRBD1 (6 bases). The length of the CDR3 is 14 residues. The germline V gene encodes CDR1 MNHNS and CDR2 SASEGT. Between the trimmed V and J ends, which lost 6 bases and 1 base, there was a span of 10 bases.

This sequence joins TRBV6-5 and TRBJ2-7; 9 bases are shared with TRBD1. V lost 0 bases to trimming and J lost 2 bases; unmatched junction nucleotides: 5. The CDR3 consists of 16 residues. Germline V lookup: CDR1 MNHEY, CDR2 SVGAGI. The CDR3 bases are TGTGCCAGCAGTTACTCGGGGACAGGGTTTACCTACGAGCAGTACTTC. This translates into CASSYSGTGFTYEQYF.